These 23 T cell receptor beta chains originate from one sample sequenced in a study of lymphopenia after photon versus proton radiotherapy. Data came from immunoSEQ multiplex PCR; TCRdb stores just in-frame clones and leaves some out. The table records approximately 170,000 clones, 80% to 90% of them present only once. The sample was peripheral blood, taken from a patient treated with photon-based radiotherapy. The receptors originated from a man aged 50-60 years with gastric cancer.

The chain uses TRBV5-8 and TRBJ2-1; 11 bases line up with TRBD2. Germline V gene sequence: CDR1 SGHTS, CDR2 YDEGEE. Trimming cost V 4 bases and J 5 bases; bases outside gene matches: 5. The CDR3 is 15 residues long. CDR3 region: CASSPGTSGNNEQFF. CDR3 DNA sequence: TGTGCCAGCAGCCCCGGGACTAGCGGTAACAATGAGCAGTTCTTC.

This clone was recorded once. This chain connects TRBV2 to TRBJ1-2; D is unclear. CDR1 and CDR2 (germline): SNHLY, FYNNEI. The V end was cut by 3 bases, the J end by 4 bases, with 9 bases between. The CDR3 extends over 13 amino acids. Here the CDR3 reads CASSDRQSYGYTF. The DNA of the CDR3 is TGTGCCAGCAGTGACCGACAAAGCTATGGCTACACCTTC.

The CDR3 nucleotides are TGCGCCAGCAGCCAAGCGACAAGCGACACCGGGGAGCTGTTTTTT. It codes for CASSQATSDTGELFF. The chain couples TRBV4-3 to TRBJ2-2; D is undetermined. V was clipped by 1 base and J by 3 bases, with 9 bases between them. This CDR3 region has 15 residues. Germline assignment: CDR1 LGHNA and CDR2 YSLEER.

This sequence joins TRBV7-2 and TRBJ2-7; either TRBD1 or TRBD2 may supply D (5 bases each). Trimming pared 1 base from V and 2 bases from J, leaving 18 bases between. The CDR3 is 17 amino acids. Germline CDR1 reads SGHTA; CDR2 reads FQGNSA. CDR3 DNA: TGTGCCAGCAGCTTAGGGGACCGGGACGAGGCAACCTACGAGCAGTACTTC. It specifies CASSLGDRDEATYEQYF.

V usage is TRBV11-2 and J usage is TRBJ2-2; 7 nucleotides match TRBD2. The CDR3 contains 14 residues. Germline V CDR1 and CDR2: SGHAT, FQNNGV. V lost 6 bases, J lost 5 bases, and 6 bases stayed unmatched. The CDR3 nucleotides read TGTGCCAGCAGGCCGATACTAGCGACCGGGGAGCTGTTTTTT. This codes for CASRPILATGELFF.

This clone showed up just once. This chain joins TRBV2 and TRBJ2-7; maybe TRBD2 (6 bases). The CDR3 length is 12 residues. The germline V and J ends were trimmed by 4 bases and 6 bases, with 10 bases remaining between them. Looked up from germline, CDR1 is SNHLY and CDR2 is FYNNEI. The DNA for the CDR3 is TGTGCCAGCAGTGGGGAGGACGGCGAGCAGTACTTC. This codes for CASSGEDGEQYF.

This chain joins TRBV10-3 and TRBJ2-7; 7 bases line up with TRBD2. Unmatched junction bases numbered 7, after V lost 2 bases and J lost 3 bases. CDR3 size: 15 residues. CDR1 is ENHRY and CDR2 is SYGVKD in the germline V gene. CDR3 loop: CAISEIFGGSYEQYF. CDR3 coding DNA: TGTGCCATCAGTGAGATTTTTGGCGGGAGCTACGAGCAGTACTTC.

The genes are TRBV7-9 and TRBJ1-2; tentatively, D is TRBD1 (6 bases). Per the germline V gene, CDR1 is SEHNR and CDR2 is FQNEAQ (reference sequence). V lost 4 bases, J lost 0 bases, and 12 bases lay in between. The CDR3 runs 15 residues. The CDR3 bases are TGTGCCAGCAGCTCTGGACAGAAGTCTAACTATGGCTACACCTTC. Protein: CASSSGQKSNYGYTF. The full variable domain, its missing parts supplied by reference TRBV7-9 and TRBJ1-2, is DTGVSQNPRHKITKRGQNVTFRCDPISEHNRLYWYRQTLGQGPEFLTYFQNEAQLEKSRLLSDRFSAERPKGSFSTLEIQRTEQGDSAMYLCASSSGQKSNYGYTFGSGTRLTVV.

Only a few counts were recorded for this clone. V and J are TRBV28 and TRBJ2-7, with 10 bases that match TRBD2. This CDR3 contains 15 residues. Germline CDR1 and CDR2: MDHEN and SYDVKM. V dropped 5 bases and J dropped 5; count of bases not matched to a gene: 9. Written as DNA, the CDR3 is TGTGCCAGCAGTAGCTCAGCGGGAGGGCCAAACGAGCAGTACTTC. Translating it yields CASSSSAGGPNEQYF.

V gene TRBV15 combines with J gene TRBJ1-2, with D possibly being TRBD1 (5 bases). This CDR3 comprises 15 residues. Germline values: CDR1 LNHNV, CDR2 YYDKDF (reference sequence). V lost 1 base and J 6 bases, leaving 15 bases between the germline ends. The CDR3 is CATSRVAGIIDGYTF. CDR3 nucleotides: TGTGCCACCAGCAGAGTAGCAGGGATTATTGATGGCTACACCTTC.

This clone was recorded a few times. This chain links TRBV4-1 with TRBJ2-1, with TRBD2 as a possible D gene (6 bases). With 5 bases removed from V and 0 bases from J, the gap between germline ends came to 11 bases. This CDR3 spans 15 amino acids. From germline, CDR1 is MGHRA and CDR2 YSYEKL. The CDR3 DNA is TGCGCCAGCAGCGGGGAAGCGGGCTCCTACAATGAGCAGTTCTTC. It specifies CASSGEAGSYNEQFF.

The rearrangement joins TRBV11-1 to TRBJ1-2; TRBD1 matches at 7 bases. This CDR3 is built from 15 residues. J gave up 8 bases and V 5 bases, and 14 bases lay outside the gene matches. Germline loops: CDR1 SGHAT, CDR2 FQDESV (reference sequence). The CDR3 protein is CASSAKQGQISGYTF. CDR3 DNA sequence: TGTGCCAGCAGCGCCAAACAGGGACAGATATCGGGCTACACCTTC.

This chain links TRBV7-2 with TRBJ2-4; D unclear. Germline loops: CDR1 SGHTA, CDR2 FQGNSA. The CDR3 loop spans 15 amino acids. Trimming left V 1 base short and J 0 bases short, with 7 bases between. DNA of the CDR3: TGTGCCAGCAGCTTAGATAACCTAGCCAAAAACATTCAGTACTTC. This gives the protein CASSLDNLAKNIQYF. Together with reference TRBV7-2 and TRBJ2-4, the CDR3 gives the full variable domain: GAGVSQSPSNKVTEKGKDVELRCDPISGHTALYWYRQSLGQGLEFLIYFQGNSAPDKSGLPSDRFSAERTGGSVSTLTIQRTQQEDSAVYLCASSLDNLAKNIQYFGAGTRLSVL.

The V gene is TRBV5-5, the J gene TRBJ1-1; no clear D gene. The V and J ends lost 7 bases and 0 bases respectively, with 10 bases between them. The CDR3 spans 13 residues. The germline V gene encodes CDR1 SGHKS and CDR2 YYEKEE (reference sequence). The DNA of the CDR3 is TGTGCCAGCCGGAAGGGCTTGAACACTGAAGCTTTCTTT. Its translation is CASRKGLNTEAFF.

The chain employs TRBV2 and TRBJ2-7; 11 bases are shared with TRBD2. Per the germline V gene, CDR1 is SNHLY and CDR2 is FYNNEI. CDR3 size: 16 residues. The J segment lost 0 bases and the V segment lost 6 bases, leaving 7 bases of the junction unmatched. The CDR3 coding sequence is TGTGCCAGCAGGTTGCTAGCGGGAGGAGGCTCCTACGAGCAGTACTTC. This translates into CASRLLAGGGSYEQYF.

The rearrangement joins TRBV25-1 to TRBJ1-1, with D tentatively TRBD1 (5 bases). This CDR3 has 11 amino acids. Trimming stripped 1 base from V and 10 bases from J, with 7 bases between. Germline-derived CDR1 and CDR2 are MGHDK and SYGVNS. The CDR3 DNA reads as TGTGCCAGCAGTGAATCAGGGAGAGCTTTCTTT. It is translated as CASSESGRAFF.

The rearrangement uses TRBV5-1 and TRBJ2-7, with D perhaps given as TRBD1 or TRBD2 (5 bases each). The germline CDR1 and CDR2 sequences are SGHRS and YFSETQ. V gave up 1 base and J gave up 5 bases, with 10 bases separating them. The CDR3 runs 13 residues. In nucleotides, the CDR3 is TGCGCCAGCAGCTTGCGGGGCGCAGACGAGCAGTACTTC. Amino acid sequence: CASSLRGADEQYF.

The sample holds one count of this clone. J is TRBJ2-2 and V is TRBV6-5, with D perhaps TRBD1 (5 bases). Germline-derived CDR1 and CDR2 are MNHEY and SVGAGI. Trimming cost V 5 bases and J 5 bases, with 12 bases left between them. This CDR3 has 14 residues. The CDR3 DNA reads as TGTGCCAGCAGTAGGGGCCTCGGGACCGGGGAGCTGTTTTTT. Translation: CASSRGLGTGELFF.

V gene TRBV4-1 combines with J gene TRBJ2-7; TRBD2 is a possible D gene (6 bases). V lost 4 bases and J 1 base, leaving 8 bases between the germline ends. The CDR3 totals 13 residues. CDR1 and CDR2 from the germline V gene are MGHRA and YSYEKL. CDR3 sequence: CASSPGLSYEQYF. The CDR3 region has the DNA TGCGCCAGCAGCCCGGGACTGTCCTACGAGCAGTACTTC.

This rearrangement joins TRBV4-2 to TRBJ2-3, with D possibly being TRBD1 (5 bases). The CDR3 totals 14 residues. Germline lookup yields CDR1 LGHNA and CDR2 YNFKEQ. V gave up 5 bases and J gave up 1 base, with 10 bases separating them. CDR3 in amino acids: CASSLPGRTDTQYF. The DNA of the CDR3 is TGTGCCAGCAGCTTACCAGGGCGCACAGATACGCAGTATTTT.

The chain combines TRBV6-6 with TRBJ2-1; D gene unclear. V was cut by 0 bases and J by 5 bases, with 14 bases left in between. The germline V gene has CDR1 MNHNY and CDR2 SVGAGI (reference sequence). The length of the CDR3 is 16 residues. Here the CDR3 reads CASSYSSILGNNEQFF. Written as DNA, the CDR3 is TGTGCCAGCAGTTACTCGAGTATCTTGGGAAACAATGAGCAGTTCTTC.

The chain has TRBV10-3 and TRBJ2-1; 12 bases agree with TRBD2. The CDR3 covers 15 residues. With 3 bases clipped from V and 8 bases from J, the junction kept 5 bases outside the gene matches. The germline gives CDR1 ENHRY, CDR2 SYGVKD. The DNA of the CDR3 is TGTGCCATCAGTGATCCGACTAGCGGGAGAGATGAGCAGTTCTTC. Translating gives CAISDPTSGRDEQFF.

Ten or more counts support this clone. The chain joins TRBV7-6 to TRBJ2-2, with 8 positions matching TRBD2. Losses at the gene ends were 1 base for V and 6 bases for J; bases not matched to a gene: 7. This CDR3 is 16 amino acids long. Germline V CDR1 and CDR2: SGHVS, FNYEAQ. This chain's CDR3 is CASSLGDSGKAGELFF. The CDR3 DNA follows: TGTGCCAGCAGCTTAGGTGATAGCGGGAAAGCCGGGGAGCTGTTTTTT. The full variable domain, rest sourced from reference TRBV7-6 and TRBJ2-2, is GAGVSQSPRYKVTKRGQDVALRCDPISGHVSLYWYRQALGQGPEFLTYFNYEAQQDKSGLPNDRFSAERPEGSISTLTIQRTEQRDSAMYRCASSLGDSGKAGELFFGEGSRLTVL.